A selection of T cell receptor beta chains follows, all from one sample in a study of metastatic and nonmetastatic thyroid tumors. TCRdb re-called the PCR reads through MiXCR. The sample carries approximately 13,000 clones, about 25% recorded once. The sample taken for sequencing was blood. The receptor set was obtained from a male donor with papillary thyroid cancer or a benign thyroid nodule (not recorded which). Some clones in this sample may be carry-over from other donors' samples. Each CDR3 is given with its conserved first and last residue. The D gene is left open where the match is weak. Size is omitted from some rows. Given values are once, few, many or a class for expanded clones.

V	J	size	D	DNA	CDR3
TRBV2	TRBJ2-7	few	TRBD2	TGTGCCAGCAGTGATACCGGGAGGGAGTCCGAGCAGTACTTC	CASSDTGRESEQYF
TRBV6-6	TRBJ2-1	medium-sized	TRBD2	TGTGCCAGCAGTTACTTCGACGGCGGGAGGGCCCTGTCAGGCGTCGAGCAGTTCTTC	CASSYFDGGRALSGVEQFF
TRBV5-5	TRBJ1-4	NA	NA	TGTGCCAGCAGCGTGTCGCAGGGGAGGGAACTGTTTTTT	CASSVSQGRELFF
TRBV27	TRBJ2-3	few	TRBD2	TGTGCCAGCAGTTTGACGGGACTAGCGGGAGGTCCAGATACGCAGTATTTT	CASSLTGLAGGPDTQYF
TRBV24-1	TRBJ2-3	once	TRBD1	TGTGCCACCAGTGATCCCGGACAGGGTTGGGGAACAGATACGCAGTATTTT	CATSDPGQGWGTDTQYF
TRBV19	TRBJ1-2	many	NA	TGTGCCAGTACTATGCGGGATTACTATGGCTACACCTTC	CASTMRDYYGYTF
TRBV19	TRBJ2-7	few	NA	TGTGCCACCGCGGACGGGAACGGGGAGCAGTACTTC	CATADGNGEQYF
TRBV6-2/TRBV6-3	TRBJ2-5	NA	NA	TGTGCCAGCAGTTCGGGGGAACAAGAGACCCAGTACTTC	CASSSGEQETQYF
TRBV6-1	TRBJ1-5	few	NA	TGTGCCAGCAGTGGGAGACCATCGGGCAATCAGCCCCAGCATTTT	CASSGRPSGNQPQHF
TRBV27	TRBJ2-1	few	TRBD2	TGTGCCAGCAGTTTGACTAGCGGGAGCACGAGTGAGCAGTTCTTC	CASSLTSGSTSEQFF
TRBV6-1	TRBJ2-2	few	NA	TGTGCCAGCAGTCTAGGGGGGTCCGGGGAGCTGTTTTTT	CASSLGGSGELFF
TRBV24-1	TRBJ2-2	NA	NA	TGTGCCACCAGGAGTAACACCGGGGAGCTGTTTTTT	CATRSNTGELFF
TRBV3-1	TRBJ2-1	once	NA	TGTGCCAGCAGCCAAGATAGCGAGGGGAGGAATGAGCAGTTCTTC	CASSQDSEGRNEQFF
TRBV2	TRBJ2-7	NA	TRBD2	TGTGCCAGCAGGAGACTAGCGGGAGGGTACGAGCAGTACTTC	CASRRLAGGYEQYF
TRBV2	TRBJ1-6	NA	TRBD1	TGTGCCAGCAGTGACAGGGGGCGTAATTCACCCCTCCACTTT	CASSDRGRNSPLHF
TRBV6-5	TRBJ2-1	NA	NA	TGTGCCAGCAGTTACCCGGATGAGCAGTTCTTC	CASSYPDEQFF
TRBV18	TRBJ1-2	NA	TRBD1	TGTGCCAGCTCACCCCAAAGATCGGGACAGGGGGCGACGGGCTATGGCTACACCTTC	CASSPQRSGQGATGYGYTF
TRBV6-4	TRBJ2-3	few	TRBD2	TGTGCCAGCAGTACTAGCGACGAGACAGATACGCAGTATTTT	CASSTSDETDTQYF
TRBV28	TRBJ2-3	many	NA	TGTGCCAGCACCATAGGTGCGGGATGGTTCACAGATACGCAGTATTTT	CASTIGAGWFTDTQYF
TRBV10-3	TRBJ2-5	few	TRBD2	TGTGCCATCAGTGAGTCGACTCGCGGGAGATCAGGAGAGACCCAGTACTTC	CAISESTRGRSGETQYF
TRBV12-3/TRBV12-4	TRBJ1-5	medium-sized	TRBD1	TGTGCCAGCTCGCCGTCGGGACAGGGCAATCAGCCCCAGCATTTT	CASSPSGQGNQPQHF
TRBV6-1	TRBJ1-6	NA	NA	TGTGCCAGCAAGATTCGGGACACCAATAATTCACCCCTCCACTTT	CASKIRDTNNSPLHF
TRBV11-2	TRBJ2-3	NA	TRBD2	TGTGCCAGCAGCTTAATTTATCCTAGCGGGACAGATACGCAGTATTTT	CASSLIYPSGTDTQYF
TRBV19	TRBJ1-5	few	NA	TGTGCCAGTACTACCGTCGGCAATCAGCCCCAGCATTTT	CASTTVGNQPQHF
TRBV6-2/TRBV6-3	TRBJ2-2	NA	TRBD2	TGTGCCAGCGGACTAGCGGGCACCGGGGAGCTGTTTTTT	CASGLAGTGELFF
TRBV6-1	TRBJ2-7	many	TRBD1	TGTGCCAGCAGTGAAGGGACAGGGGGCTACGAGCAGTACTTC	CASSEGTGGYEQYF
TRBV19	TRBJ2-1	NA	TRBD2	TGCACCAGTAGCCCGACTAGCGGGAGTTTTAATGAGCAGTTCTTC	CTSSPTSGSFNEQFF
TRBV27	TRBJ2-7	few	NA	TGTGCCAGCAGACCCGGGCCCAAATACTCCTACGAGCAGTACTTC	CASRPGPKYSYEQYF
TRBV3-1	TRBJ1-5	once	NA	TGTGCCAGCAGCCCTCGCGAGGGGAGCAATCAGCCCCAGCATTTT	CASSPREGSNQPQHF
TRBV24-1	TRBJ1-2	NA	NA	TGTGCCACCAGCCCTAAAGTGGGGCAGCCGAAAAATGATACTAACTATGGCTACACCTTC	CATSPKVGQPKNDTNYGYTF
TRBV5-1	TRBJ2-2	medium-sized	TRBD2	TGCGCCAGCAGCTTGACCGGGACTAGCTCCCTCACCGGGGAGCTGTTTTTT	CASSLTGTSSLTGELFF
TRBV28	TRBJ1-2	few	NA	TGTGCCAGCAGTTTGACCCTGTCCGGCTACACCTTC	CASSLTLSGYTF
TRBV30	TRBJ1-1	many	NA	TGTGCCTGGAGTGTAGAGAGAGGGGACACTGAAGCTTTCTTT	CAWSVERGDTEAFF
TRBV4-2	TRBJ1-1	many	NA	TGTGCCAGCAGCCGAGGGACGCAAGAAGCTTTCTTT	CASSRGTQEAFF
TRBV4-1	TRBJ2-7	NA	NA	TGCGCCAGCAGCCAGCCTCTCGTAGGGTCCTACGAGCAGTACTTC	CASSQPLVGSYEQYF
TRBV6-1	TRBJ1-2	medium-sized	NA	TGTGCCAGCAGTCACACCGGGACATCCTATAACTATGGCTACACCTTC	CASSHTGTSYNYGYTF
TRBV19	TRBJ2-1	medium-sized	TRBD2	TGTGCCAGTAGTATAGGCGGGGGGGCCAATGAGCAGTTCTTC	CASSIGGGANEQFF
TRBV6-1	TRBJ2-5	NA	TRBD2	TGTGCCAGCAGTGCAGGGGTACTAGCGGGTTCCCAAGAGACCCAGTACTTC	CASSAGVLAGSQETQYF